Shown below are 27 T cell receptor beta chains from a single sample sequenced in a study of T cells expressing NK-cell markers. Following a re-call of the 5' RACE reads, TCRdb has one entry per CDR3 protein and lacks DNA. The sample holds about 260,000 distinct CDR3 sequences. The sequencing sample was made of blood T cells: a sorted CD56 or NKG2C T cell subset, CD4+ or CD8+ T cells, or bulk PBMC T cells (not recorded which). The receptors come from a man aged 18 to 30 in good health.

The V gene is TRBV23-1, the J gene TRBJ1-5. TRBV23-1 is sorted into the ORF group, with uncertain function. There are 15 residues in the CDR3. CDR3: CASTPSSYSNQPQHF.

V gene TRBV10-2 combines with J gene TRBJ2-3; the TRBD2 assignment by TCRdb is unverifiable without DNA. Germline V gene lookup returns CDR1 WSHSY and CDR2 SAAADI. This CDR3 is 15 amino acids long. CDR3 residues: CASRGSGRGVDTQYF.

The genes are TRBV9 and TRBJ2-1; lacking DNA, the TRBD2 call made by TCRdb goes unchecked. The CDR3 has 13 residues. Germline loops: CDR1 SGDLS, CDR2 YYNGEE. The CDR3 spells CASSGIAGVGQFF.

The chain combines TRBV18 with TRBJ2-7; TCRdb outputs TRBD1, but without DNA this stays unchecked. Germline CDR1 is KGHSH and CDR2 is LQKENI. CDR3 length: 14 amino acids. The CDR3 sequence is CASSPRRADYEQYF.

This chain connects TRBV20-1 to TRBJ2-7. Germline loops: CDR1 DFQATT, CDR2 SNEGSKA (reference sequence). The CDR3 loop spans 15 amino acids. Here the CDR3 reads CSARSTGLSSYEQYF.

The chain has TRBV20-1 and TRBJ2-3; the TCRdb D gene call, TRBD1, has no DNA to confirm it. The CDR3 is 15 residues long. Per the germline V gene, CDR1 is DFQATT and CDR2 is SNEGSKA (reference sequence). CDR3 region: CSASRDRASTDTQYF.

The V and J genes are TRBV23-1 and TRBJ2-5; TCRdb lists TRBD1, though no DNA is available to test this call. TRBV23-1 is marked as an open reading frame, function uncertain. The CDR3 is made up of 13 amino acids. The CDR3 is CASRPGVKETQYF.

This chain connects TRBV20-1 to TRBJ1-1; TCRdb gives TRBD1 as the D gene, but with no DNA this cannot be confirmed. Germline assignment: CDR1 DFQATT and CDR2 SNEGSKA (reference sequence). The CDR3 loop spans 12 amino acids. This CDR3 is CSANGRGPSAFF.

The CDR3 here is CAISEGANNEQFF. The chain has TRBV10-3 and TRBJ2-1; TCRdb calls TRBD1, which cannot be checked without DNA. The germline gives CDR1 ENHRY, CDR2 SYGVKD. The CDR3 runs 13 residues.

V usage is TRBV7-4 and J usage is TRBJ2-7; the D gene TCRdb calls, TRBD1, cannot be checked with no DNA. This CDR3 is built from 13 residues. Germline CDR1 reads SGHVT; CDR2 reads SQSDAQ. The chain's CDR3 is CASSGDGSYEQYF.

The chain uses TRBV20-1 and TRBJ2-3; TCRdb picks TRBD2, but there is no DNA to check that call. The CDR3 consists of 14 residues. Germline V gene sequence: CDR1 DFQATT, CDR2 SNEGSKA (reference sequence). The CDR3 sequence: CSARGLAGGVTQYF.

CDR3: CSARLPANTQYF. V is TRBV20-1 and J is TRBJ2-3. CDR1 is DFQATT and CDR2 is SNEGSKA in the germline V gene (reference sequence). The CDR3 has 12 residues.

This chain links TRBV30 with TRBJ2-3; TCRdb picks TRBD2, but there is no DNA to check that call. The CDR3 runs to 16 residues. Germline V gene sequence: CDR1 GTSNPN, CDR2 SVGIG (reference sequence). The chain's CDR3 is CAWSALTSGGTDTQYF.

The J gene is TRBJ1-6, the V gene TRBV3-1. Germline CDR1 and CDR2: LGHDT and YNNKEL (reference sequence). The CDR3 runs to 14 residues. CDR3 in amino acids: CASSQDWTNSPLHF.

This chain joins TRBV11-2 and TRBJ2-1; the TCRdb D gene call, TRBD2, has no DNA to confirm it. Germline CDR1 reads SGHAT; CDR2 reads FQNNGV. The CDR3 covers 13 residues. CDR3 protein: CASSSGEYNEQFF.

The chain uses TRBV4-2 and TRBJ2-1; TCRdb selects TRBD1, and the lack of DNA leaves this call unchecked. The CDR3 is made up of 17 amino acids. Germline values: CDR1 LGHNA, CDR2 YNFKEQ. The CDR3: CASSQDQGQASYNEQFF.

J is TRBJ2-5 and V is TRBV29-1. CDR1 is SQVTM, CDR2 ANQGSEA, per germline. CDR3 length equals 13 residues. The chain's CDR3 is CSVRHLSQETQYF.

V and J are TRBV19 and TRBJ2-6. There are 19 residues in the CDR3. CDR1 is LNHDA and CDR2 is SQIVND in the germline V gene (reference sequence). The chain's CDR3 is CASSVGIRTQYSGANVLTF.

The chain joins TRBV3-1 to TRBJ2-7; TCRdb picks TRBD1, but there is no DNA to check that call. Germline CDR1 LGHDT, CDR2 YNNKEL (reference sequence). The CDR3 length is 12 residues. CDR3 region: CASSQGDTEQYF.

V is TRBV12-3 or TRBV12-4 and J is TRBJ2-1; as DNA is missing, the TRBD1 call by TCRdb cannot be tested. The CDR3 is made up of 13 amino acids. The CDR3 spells CASTTGQGAEQFF.

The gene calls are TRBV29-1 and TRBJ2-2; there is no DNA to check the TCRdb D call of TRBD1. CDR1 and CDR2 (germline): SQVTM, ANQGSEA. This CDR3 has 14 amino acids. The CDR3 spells CSVAAQGATGELFF.

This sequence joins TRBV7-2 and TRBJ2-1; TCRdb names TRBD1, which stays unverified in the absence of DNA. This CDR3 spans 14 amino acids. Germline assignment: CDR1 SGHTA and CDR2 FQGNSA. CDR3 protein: CASSRMGRYNEQFF.

The CDR3 sequence: CSGGQGAEAFF. The chain joins TRBV29-1 to TRBJ1-1; TCRdb's D call of TRBD1 is untestable without DNA. The CDR3 totals 11 residues. Per germline, CDR1 SQVTM and CDR2 ANQGSEA.

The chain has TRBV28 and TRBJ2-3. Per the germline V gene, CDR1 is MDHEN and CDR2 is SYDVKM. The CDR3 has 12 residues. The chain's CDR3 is CASSIVADTQYF.

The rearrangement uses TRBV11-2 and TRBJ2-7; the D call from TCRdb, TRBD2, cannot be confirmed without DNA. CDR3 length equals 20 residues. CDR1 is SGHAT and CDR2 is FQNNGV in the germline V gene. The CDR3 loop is CASSFPGLKREGRGGGEQYF.

The CDR3: CASSLDAGAVVDTQYF. The chain links TRBV7-6 to TRBJ2-3; absent DNA, TCRdb's TRBD1 call cannot be checked. This CDR3 is 16 amino acids long. Germline V gene data show CDR1 as SGHVS and CDR2 as FNYEAQ. The whole variable domain, filled in from reference TRBV7-6 and TRBJ2-3, reads GAGVSQSPRYKVTKRGQDVALRCDPISGHVSLYWYRQALGQGPEFLTYFNYEAQQDKSGLPNDRFSAERPEGSISTLTIQRTEQRDSAMYRCASSLDAGAVVDTQYFGPGTRLTVL.

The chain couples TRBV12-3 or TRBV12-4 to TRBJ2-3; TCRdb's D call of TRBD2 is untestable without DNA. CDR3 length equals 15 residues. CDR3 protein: CASSLTSGGGDTQYF.